Listed below are T cell receptor beta chains from one sample, sequenced in a study of blood T cell repertoires in COVID-19. Produced via immunoSEQ multiplex PCR; TCRdb's table is partial and in-frame only. The sample lists approximately 200,000 clones; less than 90% were seen once. The sequenced sample was peripheral blood. The receptors were gathered from an older woman who had recovered from COVID-19. Each CDR3 is given with its conserved first and last residue. A D gene is named only where the DNA matches it firmly. Not all rows give a size; the values are once, few, many and, for expanded clones, a class.

cdr3_aa,cdr3_nt,j_call,d_call,clone_size,v_call
CASSFDGGGLNNEQFF,TGTGCCAGCAGCTTTGATGGCGGGGGCCTAAACAATGAGCAGTTCTTC,TRBJ2-1,-,-,TRBV11-2
CASSSSGTGSPLHF,TGTGCCAGCAGCAGCTCCGGGACAGGGTCGCCCCTCCACTTT,TRBJ1-6,TRBD1,-,TRBV7-3
CASSEVADRSSGNTIYF,TGTGCCAGCAGTGAAGTGGCGGACAGAAGCTCTGGAAACACCATATATTTT,TRBJ1-3,-,-,TRBV6-1
CATSRSRQGPNQPQHF,TGTGCCACCAGCAGATCACGACAGGGGCCAAATCAGCCCCAGCATTTT,TRBJ1-5,TRBD1,many,TRBV15
CASSKSSGVQETQYF,TGTGCCAGCAGCAAGAGTAGCGGGGTCCAAGAGACCCAGTACTTC,TRBJ2-5,TRBD2,-,TRBV11-3
CASSYSVRGRETQYF,TGTGCCAGCAGTTACTCTGTCAGGGGTCGAGAGACCCAGTACTTC,TRBJ2-5,-,-,TRBV6-2/TRBV6-3
CASSEYEGVDSPLHF,TGTGCCAGCAGTGAATATGAGGGGGTCGATTCACCCCTCCACTTT,TRBJ1-6,-,-,TRBV25-1
CASTSYRAPEAFF,TGTGCCAGCACCTCTTACAGGGCCCCTGAAGCTTTCTTT,TRBJ1-1,-,-,TRBV7-9
CASSQDTGRGGYTF,TGTGCCAGCAGCCAAGATACAGGAAGAGGTGGCTACACCTTC,TRBJ1-2,-,-,TRBV3-1/TRBV3-2
CASRLDPLTDLNTEAFF,TGTGCAAGTCGCTTAGATCCCCTGACAGATTTGAACACTGAAGCTTTCTTT,TRBJ1-1,-,once,TRBV12-2
CASSLEGRGNTIYF,TGTGCCAGCAGCTTAGAAGGGAGGGGAAACACCATATATTTT,TRBJ1-3,-,once,TRBV7-8
CSAPREGAYGYTF,TGCAGCGCCCCTCGGGAGGGCGCCTATGGCTACACCTTC,TRBJ1-2,-,-,TRBV29-1
CSVRGGTLYEQYF,TGCAGCGTTCGCGGGGGCACTCTCTACGAGCAGTACTTC,TRBJ2-7,-,-,TRBV29-1
CASSLRGGLDEQFF,TGTGCCAGCAGTTTGCGGGGGGGCCTCGATGAGCAGTTCTTC,TRBJ2-1,TRBD2,-,TRBV6-5
CASSPPGTGQTSEQYF,TGTGCCAGCTCACCCCCAGGGACAGGGCAGACGTCCGAGCAGTACTTC,TRBJ2-7,TRBD1,-,TRBV18
CASSLGRTERNQPQHF,TGTGCCAGCAGCTTGGGTCGGACAGAACGGAATCAGCCCCAGCATTTT,TRBJ1-5,-,-,TRBV7-2
CASSGNRGQTSYEQYF,TGTGCCAGCTCAGGGAACAGGGGGCAAACTTCCTACGAGCAGTACTTC,TRBJ2-7,TRBD1,many,TRBV18
CASSVRGGPHNEQFF,TGTGCCAGCAGCGTTCGGGGGGGCCCCCACAATGAGCAGTTCTTC,TRBJ2-1,TRBD2,-,TRBV9
CASSALGDRGGTGELFF,TGTGCCAGCAGCGCGCTTGGGGACAGGGGTGGGACCGGGGAGCTGTTTTTT,TRBJ2-2,TRBD1,-,TRBV7-8
CASRNTGSEKLFF,TGCGCCAGCAGAAATACAGGGTCTGAAAAACTGTTTTTT,TRBJ1-4,-,-,TRBV5-1
CASSQGVQVDEKLFF,TGTGCCAGCAGCCAAGGGGTGCAGGTGGATGAAAAACTGTTTTTT,TRBJ1-4,-,-,TRBV3-1/TRBV3-2
CASSESGTIHYGYTF,TGTGCCAGCAGTGAAAGCGGGACTATTCACTATGGCTACACCTTC,TRBJ1-2,-,-,TRBV6-1
CASSRQAYEQYF,TGTGCCAGCTCACGACAGGCCTACGAGCAGTACTTC,TRBJ2-7,-,-,TRBV18
CASTGAGGPSVYGYTF,TGTGCCAGCACCGGGGCAGGGGGCCCCTCGGTGTATGGCTACACCTTC,TRBJ1-2,TRBD1,-,TRBV2
CASRPRGLGEKLFF,TGTGCCAGCAGACCCAGGGGGCTGGGGGAAAAACTGTTTTTT,TRBJ1-4,TRBD1,few,TRBV2
CSVEADRGRIYGYTF,TGCAGCGTTGAAGCGGACAGGGGGCGCATCTATGGCTACACCTTC,TRBJ1-2,TRBD1,-,TRBV29-1
CATSSHKGGAEKLFF,TGTGCCACCAGCAGCCACAAAGGGGGCGCAGAGAAACTGTTTTTT,TRBJ1-4,TRBD1,-,TRBV15
CATRPGYIQYF,TGTGCCACCCGCCCAGGTTACATTCAGTACTTC,TRBJ2-4,-,-,TRBV12-3/TRBV12-4
CASSHREGNYGYTF,TGTGCCAGCAGCCACAGGGAGGGTAACTATGGCTACACCTTC,TRBJ1-2,-,-,TRBV3-1/TRBV3-2
CASSLGLGADYGYTF,TGTGCCAGCAGCTTAGGGCTGGGGGCGGACTATGGCTACACCTTC,TRBJ1-2,-,-,TRBV7-2
CASSLLTALPYEQYF,TGTGCCAGCAGCTTGCTGACAGCCCTTCCCTACGAGCAGTACTTC,TRBJ2-7,-,-,TRBV5-6
CASSERGFTWQGTDTQYF,TGTGCCAGCAGTGAAAGGGGTTTCACGTGGCAGGGTACAGATACGCAGTATTTT,TRBJ2-3,-,once,TRBV6-1
CAWSSGGSQYF,TGTGCCTGGAGTTCCGGAGGATCGCAGTATTTT,TRBJ2-3,-,-,TRBV30
CASAGTADTQYF,TGTGCCTCAGCGGGGACTGCAGATACGCAGTATTTT,TRBJ2-3,TRBD2,-,TRBV24-1
CASSSSGDSYNEQFF,TGTGCCAGCAGCTCCTCCGGGGACAGCTACAATGAGCAGTTCTTC,TRBJ2-1,TRBD1,-,TRBV3-1/TRBV3-2
CASSFLTSGGPQDEQYF,TGTGCCAGCAGCTTTCTTACTAGCGGGGGGCCCCAGGACGAGCAGTACTTC,TRBJ2-7,TRBD2,-,TRBV5-4
CASSLGSRFEQFF,TGTGCCAGCAGCTTAGGCTCTAGGTTTGAGCAGTTCTTC,TRBJ2-1,-,once,TRBV7-8
CAIRDLVSTDTQYF,TGTGCCATCAGGGACTTAGTTAGCACAGATACGCAGTATTTT,TRBJ2-3,-,-,TRBV10-3
CATSDPLSTDTQYF,TGTGCCACCAGTGACCCCCTGAGCACAGATACGCAGTATTTT,TRBJ2-3,-,-,TRBV24-1
CASSEGPVDTYEQYF,TGTGCCAGCAGTGAAGGACCGGTCGACACCTACGAGCAGTACTTC,TRBJ2-7,-,-,TRBV6-1
CASSRIGSDEQFF,TGTGCCAGCAGCCGTATAGGGAGCGATGAGCAGTTCTTC,TRBJ2-1,-,many,TRBV28
CASRTGTSGAEDTQYF,TGTGCCAGCAGAACGGGGACTAGCGGGGCGGAAGATACGCAGTATTTT,TRBJ2-3,TRBD2,-,TRBV5-4
CASSSDPGASSGANVLTF,TGTGCCAGCAGCTCTGACCCAGGGGCGAGCTCTGGGGCCAACGTCCTGACTTTC,TRBJ2-6,-,-,TRBV7-9
CASSVYLEKLFF,TGTGCCAGCAGTGTATATCTCGAAAAACTGTTTTTT,TRBJ1-4,-,-,TRBV2
CASSVEPTGGYGYTF,TGTGCCAGCAGCGTAGAACCGACAGGGGGCTATGGCTACACCTTC,TRBJ1-2,TRBD1,-,TRBV9
CASSQLPRDREAFF,TGTGCCAGCAGCCAATTGCCTCGGGACAGGGAAGCTTTCTTT,TRBJ1-1,TRBD1,-,TRBV4-2
CASSQAGVAGTIGMNTEAFF,TGTGCCAGCAGCCAAGCAGGGGTCGCCGGTACCATAGGAATGAACACTGAAGCTTTCTTT,TRBJ1-1,-,few,TRBV3-1/TRBV3-2
CASRRGETQYF,TGTGCCAGCAGGAGAGGGGAGACCCAGTACTTC,TRBJ2-5,-,-,TRBV6-5
CAISDPGTDTQYF,TGTGCCATCAGTGACCCGGGGACAGATACGCAGTATTTT,TRBJ2-3,-,-,TRBV10-3
CARSADGREAFF,TGTGCCAGATCAGCGGACGGCCGTGAAGCTTTCTTT,TRBJ1-1,-,-,TRBV2
CASSASGVATEAFF,TGTGCCAGCAGCGCCTCGGGTGTTGCCACTGAAGCTTTCTTT,TRBJ1-1,-,few,TRBV7-3
CAGVETGTEVRAKNIQYF,TGTGCCGGCGTCGAGACAGGAACGGAGGTAAGGGCCAAAAACATTCAGTACTTC,TRBJ2-4,-,-,TRBV7-3
CASSVPAGAGDNEQFF,TGTGCCAGCAGCGTACCCGCGGGGGCCGGGGACAATGAGCAGTTCTTC,TRBJ2-1,-,-,TRBV9
CASSLTGQGEFSPLHF,TGTGCCAGCTCACTCACCGGACAGGGAGAGTTTTCACCCCTCCACTTT,TRBJ1-6,TRBD1,few,TRBV18
CASSQGTSGAVEQYF,TGCGCCAGCAGCCAAGGGACTAGCGGAGCTGTGGAGCAGTACTTC,TRBJ2-7,TRBD2,-,TRBV4-3